This T cell receptor (beta chain) was sequenced during a study of blood T cell repertoires in COVID-19. Study as a whole: Italy, Spain and the United States were the sources of the convalescent and acute COVID-19 samples. Sources were T cells, B-cell-depleted T cells, or PBMCs; the material itself was cDNA or gDNA.

This clone was picked up a small number of times. In germline, CDR1 is MNHEY, CDR2 SMNVEV (reference sequence). The CDR3 extends over 15 amino acids. The V and J ends lost 1 base and 11 bases, in that order; junction bases with no gene match: 13. Authors' methods: Nucleated cell number was recorded as an estimate derived from reference gene primer amplification. Using immunoSEQ multiplex PCR, the repertoire was profiled, and TCRdb retains in-frame clones only, with some absent. V, J and clone size derive from that table, while D and trimming were established from the DNA sequence. This sample yields fewer than 200,000 clones, of which approximately 73% are seen a single time; about 3.8% belongs to the top ten.

The J gene is TRBJ1-1, the V gene TRBV27; TRBD1 matches at 7 bases. The source is a woman aged 80 or over with acute or convalescent COVID-19. The source material was peripheral blood. CDR3 region: CASSLWSGGRGTAFF. The CDR3 DNA reads TGTGCCAGCAGTTTATGGTCAGGGGGTCGGGGTACGGCTTTCTTT.